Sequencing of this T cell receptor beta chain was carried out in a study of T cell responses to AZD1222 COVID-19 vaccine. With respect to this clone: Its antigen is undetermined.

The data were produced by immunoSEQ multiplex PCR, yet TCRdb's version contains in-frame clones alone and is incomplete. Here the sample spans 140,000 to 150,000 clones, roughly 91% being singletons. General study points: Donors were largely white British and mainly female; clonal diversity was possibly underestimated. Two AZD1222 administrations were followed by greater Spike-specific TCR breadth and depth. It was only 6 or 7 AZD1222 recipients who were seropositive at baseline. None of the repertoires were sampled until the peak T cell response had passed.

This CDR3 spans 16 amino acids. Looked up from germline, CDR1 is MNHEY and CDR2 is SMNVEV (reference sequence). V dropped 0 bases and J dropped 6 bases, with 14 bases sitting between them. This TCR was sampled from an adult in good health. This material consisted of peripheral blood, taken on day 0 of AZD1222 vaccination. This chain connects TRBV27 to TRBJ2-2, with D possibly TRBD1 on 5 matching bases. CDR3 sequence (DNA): TGTGCCAGCAGTTTATCGCAGGGTGTGGGCTCCGGGGAGCTGTTTTTT. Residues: CASSLSQGVGSGELFF.